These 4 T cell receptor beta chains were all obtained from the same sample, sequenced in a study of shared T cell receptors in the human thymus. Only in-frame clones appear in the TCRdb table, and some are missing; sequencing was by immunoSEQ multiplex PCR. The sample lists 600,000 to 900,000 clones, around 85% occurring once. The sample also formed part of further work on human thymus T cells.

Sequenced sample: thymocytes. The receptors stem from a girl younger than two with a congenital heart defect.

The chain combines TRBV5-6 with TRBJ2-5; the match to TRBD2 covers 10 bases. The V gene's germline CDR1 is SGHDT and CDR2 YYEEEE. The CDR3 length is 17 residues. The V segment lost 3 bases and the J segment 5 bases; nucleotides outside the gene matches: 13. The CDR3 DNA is TGTGCCAGCAGCTCCTGGGGAGCCAGCGGGGGGGACGAGACCCAGTACTTC. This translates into CASSSWGASGGDETQYF.

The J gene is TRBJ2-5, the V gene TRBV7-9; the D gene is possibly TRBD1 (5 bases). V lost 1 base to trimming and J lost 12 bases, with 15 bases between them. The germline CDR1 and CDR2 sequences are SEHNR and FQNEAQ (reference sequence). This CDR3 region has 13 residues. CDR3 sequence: CASSLGTGGEKYF. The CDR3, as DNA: TGTGCCAGCAGCTTAGGTACAGGCGGTGAGAAGTACTTC.

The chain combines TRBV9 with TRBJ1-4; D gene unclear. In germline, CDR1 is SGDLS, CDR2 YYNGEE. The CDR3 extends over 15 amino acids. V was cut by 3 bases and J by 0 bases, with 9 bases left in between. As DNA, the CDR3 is TGTGCCAGCAGCGCACGCAGTGCAACTAATGAAAAACTGTTTTTT. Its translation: CASSARSATNEKLFF.

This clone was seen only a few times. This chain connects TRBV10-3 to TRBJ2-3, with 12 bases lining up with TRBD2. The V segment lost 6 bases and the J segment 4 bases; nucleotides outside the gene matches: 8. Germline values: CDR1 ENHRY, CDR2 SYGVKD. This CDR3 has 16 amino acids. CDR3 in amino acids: CAIRGASGGAPDTQYF. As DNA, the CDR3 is TGTGCCATCAGGGGGGCTAGCGGGGGGGCCCCAGATACGCAGTATTTT.